Presented here are 27 T cell receptor beta chains from one specimen sequenced in a study of Graves' ophthalmopathy and Graves' hyperthyroidism. TCR beta CDR3 regions were amplified from RNA transcripts. Investigators did first-round RT-PCR with HTBI primers, then second-round multiplex PCR. MiXCR, applied by TCRdb to the multiplex PCR reads, yields one record per CDR3 protein. The sample holds 1 million to 1.3 million distinct CDR3 sequences, less than 45% seen once. The material sequenced was peripheral blood or thyroid tissue (not recorded which). All receptors come from an adult man with Graves' hyperthyroidism.

V is TRBV12-3 or TRBV12-4 and J is TRBJ2-7, with TRBD1 identical over 12 bases. Trimming removed 5 bases from V and 6 bases from J; junction bases left unmatched: 5. The CDR3 length is 14 residues. CDR3 loop: CASSAGQGACEQYF. The CDR3 region has the DNA TGTGCCAGCAGTGCGGGACAGGGGGCCTGCGAGCAGTACTTC.

About this clonotype itself: The junction shows a germline mismatch at one end, possibly a read error. The chain has TRBV10-3 and TRBJ2-7; TRBD2 matches at 16 bases. The germline V gene has CDR1 ENHRY and CDR2 SYGVKD. The CDR3 covers 17 residues. The chain's CDR3 is CASSSPPPGLAGGEQYF. In DNA, the CDR3 is TGTGCCAGCAGTTCCCCCCCCCCGGGACTAGCGGGAGGGGAGCAGTACTTC.

This clonotype was seen a handful of times. The genes are TRBV7-2 and TRBJ2-7; D possibly uses TRBD1 or TRBD2 (6 bases each). Trimming removed 6 bases from V and 3 bases from J, with 21 bases in between. There are 16 residues in the CDR3. The germline CDR1 and CDR2 sequences are SGHTA and FQGNSA. The CDR3 spells CASSEYGRLGGYEQYF. For the CDR3, the DNA is TGTGCCAGCAGTGAATATGGGCGACTAGGGGGCTACGAGCAGTACTTC.

This clonotype was found many times. The V and J genes are TRBV10-1 and TRBJ1-6; possible D gene TRBD1, 5 bases. The V gene's germline CDR1 is WNHNN and CDR2 SYGVQD (reference sequence). This CDR3 is built from 13 residues. V lost 4 bases, J lost 12 bases, and 13 bases lay in between. CDR3 in amino acids: CASSVGPQGPLHF. The CDR3 DNA reads TGCGCCAGCAGTGTGGGACCCCAGGGACCCCTCCACTTT.

DNA for the CDR3: TGCAGTGCTAGAGATCGGGGGGTACAAGAGACCCAGTACTTC. It encodes CSARDRGVQETQYF. The V and J genes are TRBV20-1 and TRBJ2-5; 7 nucleotides agree with TRBD2. J was trimmed by 2 bases and V by 0 bases; bases with no gene match: 3. This CDR3 spans 14 amino acids. The germline gives CDR1 DFQATT, CDR2 SNEGSKA (reference sequence).

The rearrangement uses TRBV7-9 and TRBJ2-7, with TRBD2 matching 11 bases. After removal of 5 bases from V and 5 bases from J, the junction contained 8 bases not matched to a gene. The germline V gene has CDR1 SEHNR and CDR2 FQNEAQ (reference sequence). The CDR3 totals 15 residues. CDR3 nucleotide sequence: TGTGCCAGCAGCCCAGCGCTAGCGGGGGGCAACGAGCAGTACTTC. It codes for CASSPALAGGNEQYF.

The chain employs TRBV11-2 and TRBJ2-5; 11 positions match TRBD2. Germline lookup yields CDR1 SGHAT and CDR2 FQNNGV. V shed 3 bases and J 5 bases; nucleotides not matched to a gene: 5. The CDR3 is 15 residues long. In DNA, the CDR3 is TGTGCCAGCAGCTTCACTAGCGGGGGAGAGGAGACCCAGTACTTC. Its protein product is CASSFTSGGEETQYF.

To note about this clonotype: The conserved phenylalanine or tryptophan normally closing the CDR3 is absent here, so this likely arose from a read error. Because the CDR3's place on the DNA is in doubt, the DNA is left out and the CDR3 is given as listed by TCRdb. The CDR3 reads CSARDIRR. V is TRBV20-1 and J is TRBJ1-5. Germline CDR1 and CDR2: DFQATT and SNEGSKA (reference sequence). From its first to its last residue, the CDR3 has 8 amino acids.

The chain joins TRBV12-3 or TRBV12-4 to TRBJ1-5, with a possible D match to TRBD1 (5 bases). This CDR3 region has 15 residues. Trimming removed 7 bases at V and 0 bases at J, with 13 bases between. This chain's CDR3 is CASITGPSSNQPQHF. The CDR3 coding sequence is TGTGCCAGCATTACGGGACCTAGTAGCAATCAGCCCCAGCATTTT.

A note on this clonotype: A much larger clone lies a single base off, so this may be a read error. V is TRBV20-1 and J is TRBJ1-1; 7 bases agree with TRBD1. Looked up from germline, CDR1 is DFQATT and CDR2 is SNEGSKA (reference sequence). The CDR3 consists of 14 residues. The CDR3 spells CSARETGMNTEASF. CDR3 nucleotide sequence: TGCAGTGCTAGAGAGACAGGGATGAACACTGAAGCTTCCTTT.

This clonotype has ten or more counts. J is TRBJ2-7 and V is TRBV12-3 or TRBV12-4; perhaps TRBD1 as D (5 bases). The germline V and J ends were trimmed by 4 bases and 4 bases, with 17 bases remaining between them. The length of the CDR3 is 15 residues. The CDR3 region is CASSSTGILSYEQYF. The DNA for the CDR3 is TGTGCCAGCAGTTCCACAGGAATACTGAGTTACGAGCAGTACTTC.

The chain carries TRBV7-9 and TRBJ1-1, with 11 bases that match TRBD1. V lost 1 base, J lost 7 bases, and 5 bases stayed unmatched. Germline assignment: CDR1 SEHNR and CDR2 FQNEAQ (reference sequence). The CDR3 contains 15 residues. The CDR3 here is CASSLGTGGIVEAFF. The CDR3 DNA sequence: TGTGCCAGCAGCTTAGGGACAGGGGGCATTGTTGAAGCTTTCTTT.

This clonotype occurred many times. CDR3 nucleotide sequence: TGTGCCAGCAGCGTAGCCGGGGCCAACGTCCTGACTTTC. The encoded protein is CASSVAGANVLTF. The V and J genes are TRBV9 and TRBJ2-6; D remains unclear. Germline values: CDR1 SGDLS, CDR2 YYNGEE. The V and J ends lost 0 bases and 4 bases respectively, with 2 bases between them. This CDR3 is 13 amino acids long.

This clonotype has ten or more counts. The genes are TRBV12-3 or TRBV12-4 and TRBJ1-1; weak D call: TRBD1 (6 bases). The CDR3 contains 13 residues. V was trimmed by 6 bases and J by 4 bases, leaving 12 bases between them. The CDR3 DNA sequence: TGTGCCAGCAGCCCCAGGGGCGGCACTGAAGCTTTCTTT. The encoded protein is CASSPRGGTEAFF.

The chain recombines TRBV9 with TRBJ2-7; D might be TRBD2 (6 bases). The germline gives CDR1 SGDLS, CDR2 YYNGEE. V gave up 4 bases and J gave up 4 bases, with 12 bases separating them. This CDR3 is built from 13 residues. This chain's CDR3 is CASSPSGWYEQYF. CDR3 in DNA: TGTGCCAGCAGCCCAAGCGGGTGGTACGAGCAGTACTTC.

This clonotype was seen many times. The genes are TRBV25-1 and TRBJ2-2; the match to TRBD2 covers 11 bases. The V gene's germline CDR1 is MGHDK and CDR2 SYGVNS. The CDR3 is 13 residues long. V lost 6 bases, J lost 9 bases, and 3 bases stayed unmatched. The CDR3 loop reads CASSGTSGWELFF. In DNA form, the CDR3 reads TGTGCCAGCAGCGGGACTAGCGGTTGGGAGCTGTTTTTT.

The chain couples TRBV10-3 to TRBJ2-3; maybe TRBD2 (6 bases). The CDR3 contains 14 residues. Germline assignment: CDR1 ENHRY and CDR2 SYGVKD. V was pared by 7 bases and J by 2 bases, with 13 bases between. Here the CDR3 DNA reads TGTGCCATCACCTCCAGGGAGGACACAGATACGCAGTATTTT. Its protein is CAITSREDTDTQYF.

The rearrangement joins TRBV5-8 to TRBJ2-2; 11 bases are shared with TRBD2. The germline V gene encodes CDR1 SGHTS and CDR2 YDEGEE. There are 16 residues in the CDR3. V lost 6 bases, J lost 0 bases, and 4 bases stayed unmatched. Here the CDR3 reads CASIGTSGANTGELFF. CDR3 DNA sequence: TGTGCCAGCATCGGGACTAGCGGAGCGAACACCGGGGAGCTGTTTTTT.

The chain links TRBV20-1 to TRBJ2-6, with D unclear. The CDR3 has 15 residues. The germline V gene encodes CDR1 DFQATT and CDR2 SNEGSKA (reference sequence). V was pared by 0 bases and J by 2 bases, with 8 bases between. The CDR3 region has the DNA TGCAGTGCTAGAGATGTCGAAACTGGGGCCAACGTCCTGACTTTC. As protein: CSARDVETGANVLTF.

The chain carries TRBV12-3 or TRBV12-4 and TRBJ1-3; perhaps TRBD1 as D (5 bases). V lost 6 bases and J 2 bases, leaving 8 bases between the germline ends. This CDR3 region has 13 residues. For the CDR3, the DNA is TGTGCCAGCAGAACAGGTCCTGGAAACACCATATATTTT. This translates into CASRTGPGNTIYF.

J is TRBJ1-2 and V is TRBV29-1; a weak D match, TRBD1 (5 bases). This CDR3 region has 14 residues. The germline V gene has CDR1 SQVTM and CDR2 ANQGSEA. The germline V and J ends were trimmed by 6 bases and 0 bases, with 14 bases remaining between them. In DNA form, the CDR3 reads TGCAGCGTCCCCCGGGGCTCCCCTAACTATGGCTACACCTTC. It codes for CSVPRGSPNYGYTF. The complete variable domain, with remaining parts taken from reference TRBV29-1 and TRBJ1-2, reads SAVISQKPSRDICQRGTSLTIQCQVDSQVTMMFWYRQQPGQSLTLIATANQGSEATYESGFVIDKFPISRPNLTFSTLTVSNMSPEDSSIYLCSVPRGSPNYGYTFGSGTRLTVV.

In this sample, this clonotype turned up many times. The chain carries TRBV7-6 and TRBJ1-1; possibly TRBD1 for D (6 bases). V lost 5 bases to trimming and J lost 10 bases, with 20 bases between them. Germline-derived CDR1 and CDR2 are SGHVS and FNYEAQ. The CDR3 has 14 residues. CDR3 protein: CASSPYSGQTGAFF. The DNA for the CDR3 is TGTGCCAGCAGCCCTTACTCTGGGCAGACAGGAGCTTTCTTT.

This clonotype was found many times. V usage is TRBV7-2 and J usage is TRBJ1-1; a weak D match, TRBD1 (6 bases). Germline V gene sequence: CDR1 SGHTA, CDR2 FQGNSA. This CDR3 has 14 amino acids. The V gene lost 3 bases and the J gene lost 5 bases, with 13 bases spanning the gap. The CDR3 nucleotides read TGTGCCAGCAGCTTTACAGGGAGTCGTACTGAAGCTTTCTTT. Translation gives CASSFTGSRTEAFF.

The chain has TRBV29-1 and TRBJ2-3; TRBD1 is a possible D gene (6 bases). CDR3 size: 12 residues. V lost 0 bases and J 14 bases, leaving 15 bases between the germline ends. Germline V gene sequence: CDR1 SQVTM, CDR2 ANQGSEA. In DNA form, the CDR3 reads TGCAGCGTTGAAGAGGTTGGGGGCGGCTGGTATTTT. Translating it yields CSVEEVGGGWYF.

This clonotype was picked up one time. The J gene is TRBJ2-2, the V gene TRBV6-7, with 10 bases fitting TRBD2. TRBV6-7 is assigned to the ORF class and has an uncertain function. This CDR3 has 16 residues. The V gene end was trimmed by 6 bases and the J gene end by 1 base; junction bases not matched to a gene: 5. The CDR3: CASRLGLAENTGELFF. The DNA for the CDR3 is TGTGCCAGCAGGCTCGGACTAGCGGAGAACACCGGGGAGCTGTTTTTT.

Here the CDR3 DNA reads TGTGCCAGCTCACCCGACAGCAAACACGGCTACACCTTC. Amino acid sequence: CASSPDSKHGYTF. The V and J genes are TRBV18 and TRBJ1-2, with D perhaps matching TRBD1 (5 bases). This CDR3 is built from 13 residues. V shed 3 bases and J shed 8 bases, with 13 bases lying between them. CDR1 is KGHSH and CDR2 is LQKENI in the germline V gene.

This clonotype was seen repeatedly, ten times or more. The V and J genes are TRBV7-9 and TRBJ1-5; 7 bases agree with TRBD1. CDR3 length: 14 amino acids. The germline V gene has CDR1 SEHNR and CDR2 FQNEAQ (reference sequence). V lost 10 bases and J lost 0; bases outside the gene matches: 6. Written as DNA, the CDR3 is TGTGCCACCACACAGGGGAATAGCAATCAGCCCCAGCATTTT. It codes for CATTQGNSNQPQHF. Together with reference TRBV7-9 and TRBJ1-5, the CDR3 gives the full variable domain: DTGVSQNPRHKITKRGQNVTFRCDPISEHNRLYWYRQTLGQGPEFLTYFQNEAQLEKSRLLSDRFSAERPKGSFSTLEIQRTEQGDSAMYLCATTQGNSNQPQHFGDGTRLSIL.